This T cell receptor beta chain is drawn from a study of blood T cell repertoires in COVID-19. Germline V gene lookup returns CDR1 MNHEY and CDR2 SVGAGI. V was cut by 5 bases and J by 3 bases, with 10 bases left in between. The CDR3 consists of 13 residues. Here immunoSEQ multiplex PCR was the method, and the copy in TCRdb shows in-frame clones only, minus some. This table holds around 190,000 clones, approximately 85% found once. The source material was peripheral blood. This TCR was sampled from a woman aged 55-69 years with acute or convalescent COVID-19. The chain carries TRBV6-5 and TRBJ1-1, with D hard to call. CDR3 loop: CASSLLRDTEAFF. The DNA of the CDR3 is TGTGCCAGCAGTCTGCTCCGGGACACTGAAGCTTTCTTT.